This TCR beta chain was profiled in a study of low-dose radiotherapy and immunotherapy resistance in tumors. About the study: Cohort 2 was treated with 1 Gy per fraction every two weeks, amounting to 13 Gy across 26 weeks. Patients received cyclophosphamide 200 mg/m2 intravenously every two weeks, the day before radiation-immunotherapy.

This CDR3 is 16 amino acids long. Per germline, CDR1 SGHDT and CDR2 YYEEEE. V shed 4 bases and J 2 bases; nucleotides not matched to a gene: 11. Time point noted: before trial treatment. Those who qualified had advanced solid tumors (lacking tumor-infiltrating lymphocytes). With TRAV- and TRBV-specific primers, first-strand cDNA was made, covering the alpha and beta chains. The PCR that amplified TCRs ran for 15 to 25 cycles, relying on a constant-region primer and a V-primer adapter. Through in vitro transcription, the mRNA that had been isolated was amplified. TCRdb ran MiXCR on the reads and lists one entry per CDR3 protein. The sample gives around 99,000 distinct CDR3 sequences, more than 8.5% of which show up once; about 1% is in the top ten. This clonotype was observed a handful of times.

The sample here was PBMCs, taken before treatment. The sequence derives from a male donor with prostate cancer. This chain links TRBV5-6 with TRBJ2-5; 7 bases agree with TRBD2. CDR3 protein: CASSPSLAGLQETQYF. In DNA, the CDR3 is TGTGCCAGCAGCCCCTCCTTAGCGGGCCTACAAGAGACCCAGTACTTC.